This paragraph covers one T cell receptor (beta chain) sequence. Antigen specificity is unknown. The data are from a study of glioma-infiltrating T cells after dendritic cell vaccination. Study at large: Autologous tumor lysate was loaded overnight onto monocyte-derived dendritic cells grown less than 8 days with IL-4 and GM-CSF.

The protocol was immunoSEQ multiplex PCR, while the TCRdb copy is restricted to in-frame clones and leaves out a portion. The repertoire holds roughly 100,000 clones, with roughly 89% as singletons. The study's findings and limits: Only a small number of patients had complete blood and tumor samples. Higher pretreatment TIL content predicted longer progression-free time and survival.

The time point is: after dendritic cell vaccination, including at tumor progression/relapse. V was clipped by 4 bases and J by 3 bases; unmatched bases: 6. There are 16 residues in the CDR3. CDR1 and CDR2 (germline): SGDLS, YYNGEE. The V call is TRBV9, the J call TRBJ2-2; 10 nucleotides agree with TRBD1. The receptor was isolated from a human donor with glioblastoma. This specimen was blood, taken after dendritic cell vaccination. DNA for the CDR3: TGTGCCAGCAGCATCCGACAGGGGGCTCACACCGGGGAGCTGTTTTTT. Translation: CASSIRQGAHTGELFF.